This entry is about one TCR beta chain. Its antigen is unknown. Germline V gene lookup returns CDR1 SNHLY and CDR2 FYNNEI. Trimming pared 5 bases from V and 4 bases from J, leaving 18 bases between. The CDR3 is 16 amino acids. 13 Jbeta primers and 60 Vbeta primers were used for the PCR. Clones were read by immunoSEQ multiplex PCR, and TCRdb kept only the in-frame ones, dropping some. The table has over 80,000 clones, 81% seen once. This sample stems from a study of cytomegalovirus exposure and HLA in healthy donors. The wider study: An analysis done earlier identified more than 90 million unique TCR beta sequences from 190 million or so T cells.

Study results and limitations: The authors listed 150 to 200 TCR beta chains as cytomegalovirus-associated. An analysis that was carried out later associated 15,000 to 20,000 TCR beta sequences with HLA alleles at 0.05 false discovery rate.

The donors (healthy individuals) were bone marrow donors. The chain uses TRBV2 and TRBJ2-1; weak D call: TRBD2 (6 bases). This clonotype was obtained from a man aged 40-49 years in good health and CMV-seropositive. Sequencing input: PBMCs. The CDR3 DNA follows: TGTGCCAGCAGTCCCCGCAACTGGAGGGGTTACAATGAGCAGTTCTTC. Encoded protein: CASSPRNWRGYNEQFF.